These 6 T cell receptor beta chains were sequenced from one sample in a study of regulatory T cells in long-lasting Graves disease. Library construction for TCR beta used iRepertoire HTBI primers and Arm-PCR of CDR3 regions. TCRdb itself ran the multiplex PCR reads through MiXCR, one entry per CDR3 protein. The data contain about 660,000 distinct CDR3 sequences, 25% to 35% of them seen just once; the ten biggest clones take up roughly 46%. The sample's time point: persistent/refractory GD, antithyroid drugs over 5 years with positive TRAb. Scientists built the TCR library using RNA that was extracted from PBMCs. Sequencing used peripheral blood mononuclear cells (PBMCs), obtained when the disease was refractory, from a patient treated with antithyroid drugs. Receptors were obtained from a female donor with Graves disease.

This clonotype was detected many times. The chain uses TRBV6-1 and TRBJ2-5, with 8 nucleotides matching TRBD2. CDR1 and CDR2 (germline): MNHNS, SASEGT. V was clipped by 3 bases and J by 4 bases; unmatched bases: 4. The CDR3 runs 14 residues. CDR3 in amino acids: CASSDGRAGETQYF. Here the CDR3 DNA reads TGTGCCAGCAGTGACGGGAGGGCTGGAGAGACCCAGTACTTC.

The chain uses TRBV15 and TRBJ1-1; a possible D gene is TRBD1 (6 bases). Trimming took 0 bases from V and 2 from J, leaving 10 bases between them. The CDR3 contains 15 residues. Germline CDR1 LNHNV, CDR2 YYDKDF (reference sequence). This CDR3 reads CATSRDLGGNTEAFF. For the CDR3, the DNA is TGTGCCACCAGCAGAGATCTAGGGGGAAACACTGAAGCTTTCTTT.

Here the CDR3 DNA reads TGTGCCAGCAGTTTAGCTACTAGCGGGAGGGCCCAACAGTACTTC. It is translated as CASSLATSGRAQQYF. This chain joins TRBV28 and TRBJ2-4, with 13 bases identical to TRBD2. CDR1 is MDHEN, CDR2 SYDVKM, per germline. This CDR3 is 15 amino acids long. V was pared by 2 bases and J by 13 bases, with 8 bases of the junction left unmatched.

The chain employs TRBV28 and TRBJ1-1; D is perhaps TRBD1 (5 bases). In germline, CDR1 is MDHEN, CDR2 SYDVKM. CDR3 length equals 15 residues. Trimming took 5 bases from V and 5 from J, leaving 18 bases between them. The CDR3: CASSPSPLGATEAFF. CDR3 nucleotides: TGTGCCAGCAGTCCCTCCCCGTTAGGGGCGACTGAAGCTTTCTTT.

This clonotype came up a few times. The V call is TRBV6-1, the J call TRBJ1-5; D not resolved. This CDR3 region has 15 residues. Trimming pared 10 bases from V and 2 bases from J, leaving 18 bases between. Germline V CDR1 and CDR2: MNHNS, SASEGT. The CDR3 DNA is TGTGCCACCCGACGAGGGAACCTCGGCAATCAGCCCCAGCATTTT. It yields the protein CATRRGNLGNQPQHF.

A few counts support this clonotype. CDR3 protein: CASSLGGGPKKLFF. CDR3 DNA sequence: TGTGCCAGCAGTTTAGGGGGGGGACCCAAAAAACTGTTTTTT. The chain uses TRBV27 and TRBJ1-4; D possibly corresponds to TRBD1 (5 bases). This CDR3 is built from 14 residues. The germline CDR1 and CDR2 sequences are MNHEY and SMNVEV (reference sequence). The germline V and J ends were trimmed by 2 bases and 9 bases, with 13 bases remaining between them.